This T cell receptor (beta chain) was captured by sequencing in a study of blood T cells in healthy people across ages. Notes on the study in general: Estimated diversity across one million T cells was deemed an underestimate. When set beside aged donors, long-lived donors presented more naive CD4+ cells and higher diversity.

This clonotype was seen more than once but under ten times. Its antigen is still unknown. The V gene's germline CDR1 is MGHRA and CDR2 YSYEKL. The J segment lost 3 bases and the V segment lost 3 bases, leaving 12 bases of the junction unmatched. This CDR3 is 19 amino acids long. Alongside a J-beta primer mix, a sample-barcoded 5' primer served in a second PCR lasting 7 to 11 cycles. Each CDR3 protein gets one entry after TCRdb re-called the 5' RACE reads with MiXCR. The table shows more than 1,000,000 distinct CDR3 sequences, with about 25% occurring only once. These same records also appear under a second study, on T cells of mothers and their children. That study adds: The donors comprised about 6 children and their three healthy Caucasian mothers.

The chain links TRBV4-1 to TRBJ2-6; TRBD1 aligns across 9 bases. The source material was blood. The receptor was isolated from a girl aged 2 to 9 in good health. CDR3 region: CASSHPGTGKGGGANVLTF. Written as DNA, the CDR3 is TGCGCCAGCAGCCATCCCGGGACAGGGAAGGGAGGTGGGGCCAACGTCCTGACTTTC.